These 14 T cell receptor beta chains share one sample of origin, sequenced in a study of T cell repertoires in cytomegalovirus infection. What these receptors recognize is not known. TCRdb itself ran the reads through MiXCR, one entry per CDR3 protein. This table holds tens of thousands of distinct CDR3 sequences, approximately 22% found once. Sequencing was done on a sample of PBMCs, sequenced either directly or after in vitro stimulation (not recorded which). Source of these receptors: a human donor in good health (CMV status not recorded). Some clones in this sample may be carry-over from other donors' samples.

For the CDR3, the DNA is TGTGCCAGCAGTAACATCGGGGGAGTAGACTACAATGAGCAGTTCTTC. Translating gives CASSNIGGVDYNEQFF. The chain couples TRBV28 to TRBJ2-1; possibly TRBD2 for D (6 bases). Trimming left V 5 bases short and J 3 bases short, with 17 bases between. The CDR3 extends over 16 amino acids. Germline CDR1 is MDHEN and CDR2 is SYDVKM.

This chain's CDR3 is CASSLGLAGAQETQYF. For the CDR3, the DNA is TGTGCCAGCAGCTTAGGGCTAGCGGGAGCGCAAGAGACCCAGTACTTC. The chain joins TRBV7-6 to TRBJ2-5; 10 nucleotides match TRBD2. The CDR3 runs 16 residues. Germline lookup yields CDR1 SGHVS and CDR2 FNYEAQ. V gave up 1 base and J gave up 2 bases; unmatched junction bases: 4.

The chain is built from TRBV7-9 and TRBJ2-5; the D is unclear. This CDR3 has 15 residues. Trimming shortened V by 0 bases and J by 3 bases, and 11 bases separated the two germline ends. The germline CDR1 and CDR2 sequences are SEHNR and FQNEAQ (reference sequence). DNA of the CDR3: TGTGCCAGCAGCTTAGCGTCTGGAAACAAAGAGACCCAGTACTTC. Translation gives CASSLASGNKETQYF.

This chain connects TRBV2 to TRBJ2-4; possibly TRBD2 for D (6 bases). The CDR3 is 13 amino acids. From germline, CDR1 is SNHLY and CDR2 FYNNEI. Trimming removed 8 bases at V and 5 bases at J, with 13 bases between. The CDR3 DNA reads TGTGCCAGCCGCTCCGGGACTGAAAACATTCAGTACTTC. This gives the protein CASRSGTENIQYF.

This chain connects TRBV15 to TRBJ2-1, with no clear D. Germline CDR1 LNHNV, CDR2 YYDKDF (reference sequence). Deletions cut 5 bases from V and 3 bases from J, with 11 bases between. CDR3 size: 14 residues. DNA of the CDR3: TGTGCCACCAGCGGATACATGGACTACAATGAGCAGTTCTTC. Amino acid sequence: CATSGYMDYNEQFF.

This clonotype has only a few counts. J is TRBJ1-2 and V is TRBV29-1; D remains ambiguous. There are 12 residues in the CDR3. Between the trimmed V and J ends, which lost 5 bases and 0 bases, there was a span of 7 bases. Germline V gene data show CDR1 as SQVTM and CDR2 as ANQGSEA. CDR3 DNA: TGCAGCGTTCGCGATTCTAACTATGGCTACACCTTC. It is translated as CSVRDSNYGYTF.

This clonotype was detected many times. V gene TRBV11-3 combines with J gene TRBJ1-1; D not resolved. Germline V gene sequence: CDR1 SGHNT, CDR2 YENEEA. The CDR3 is 13 residues long. The germline V and J ends were trimmed by 1 base and 1 base, with 4 bases remaining between them. CDR3 bases: TGTGCCAGCAGCTTAGTCGAGAACACTGAAGCTTTCTTT. Protein product: CASSLVENTEAFF. Drawing the rest from reference TRBV11-3 and TRBJ1-1, the complete variable domain is EAGVVQSPRYKIIEKKQPVAFWCNPISGHNTLYWYLQNLGQGPELLIRYENEEAVDDSQLPKDRFSAERLKGVDSTLKIQPAELGDSAVYLCASSLVENTEAFFGQGTRLTVV.

The chain uses TRBV19 and TRBJ2-7; maybe TRBD1 (6 bases). The V end lost 9 bases, the J end lost 6 bases, and 24 bases lay between the germline ends. There are 15 residues in the CDR3. CDR1 is LNHDA and CDR2 is SQIVND in the germline V gene (reference sequence). The CDR3 loop is CASSVEGRGMGEQYF. CDR3 in DNA: TGTGCCAGCTCAGTTGAGGGCAGGGGAATGGGCGAGCAGTACTTC.

This clonotype was seen many times. The V and J genes are TRBV7-2 and TRBJ2-7, with D possibly matching TRBD1 (5 bases). The ends were cut back, 1 base at V and 6 bases at J, with 13 bases in the middle. Germline CDR1 and CDR2: SGHTA and FQGNSA. The length of the CDR3 is 14 residues. The CDR3 DNA reads as TGTGCCAGCAGCTTAGGCAGGGTTGGGGTCGAGCAGTACTTC. Translating it yields CASSLGRVGVEQYF. The whole variable domain, remainder taken from reference TRBV7-2 and TRBJ2-7, is GAGVSQSPSNKVTEKGKDVELRCDPISGHTALYWYRQSLGQGLEFLIYFQGNSAPDKSGLPSDRFSAERTGGSVSTLTIQRTQQEDSAVYLCASSLGRVGVEQYFGPGTRLTVT.

This sequence joins TRBV7-9 and TRBJ1-4; 7 bases fit TRBD1. Germline V gene sequence: CDR1 SEHNR, CDR2 FQNEAQ (reference sequence). Trimming at V came to 4 bases and at J to 4 bases, leaving 3 bases not matched to a gene. This CDR3 comprises 14 residues. The CDR3 loop reads CASSSGQFNEKLFF. The CDR3 DNA sequence: TGTGCCAGCAGCTCGGGACAGTTTAATGAAAAACTGTTTTTT.

The gene calls are TRBV4-3 and TRBJ1-4; D is perhaps TRBD1 (5 bases). The germline V gene encodes CDR1 LGHNA and CDR2 YSLEER. Trimming removed 4 bases at V and 5 bases at J, with 17 bases between. The CDR3 runs to 16 residues. CDR3 bases: TGCGCCAGCAGCCGGGACTTGGGACGGCAAAATGAAAAACTGTTTTTT. Protein product: CASSRDLGRQNEKLFF.

This clonotype came up a few times. CDR3 nucleotides: TGTGCCAGCAGTTACTCCAGATACGGAACCTACGAGCAGTACGTC. Encoded protein: CASSYSRYGTYEQYV. The rearrangement uses TRBV6-6 and TRBJ2-7; D gene unclear. Trimming took 0 bases from V and 2 from J, leaving 11 bases between them. The CDR3 has 15 amino acids. Germline CDR1 and CDR2: MNHNY and SVGAGI (reference sequence).

This clonotype has only a few counts. This sequence joins TRBV6-2 or TRBV6-3 and TRBJ2-5; D call uncertain. V gave up 7 bases and J gave up 5 bases, with 14 bases separating them. This CDR3 spans 13 amino acids. CDR1 is MNHEY and CDR2 is SVGEGT in the germline V gene. The CDR3 loop reads CASTQPPLETQYF. CDR3 bases: TGTGCCAGCACACAACCACCCTTGGAGACCCAGTACTTC.

This clonotype was observed a few times. The CDR3 is CASSLVAGANTGELFF. The CDR3 DNA is TGTGCCAGCAGTTTAGTTGCAGGGGCAAACACCGGGGAGCTGTTTTTT. V gene TRBV28 combines with J gene TRBJ2-2; TRBD1 is a possible D gene (6 bases). V was clipped by 2 bases and J by 2 bases, with 12 bases between them. Germline V gene sequence: CDR1 MDHEN, CDR2 SYDVKM. The CDR3 has 16 amino acids.